This T cell receptor beta chain was sequenced in a study of cytomegalovirus exposure and HLA in healthy donors. Whole-study findings and limits: Confirmation in vitro established that a few CMV-associated chains were specific for CMV antigens. Reports showed the classifier diagnosing cytomegalovirus status with high specificity and sensitivity. First-cohort TCR clusters were later found to tend to co-occur in the approximately 110 validation repertoires.

Trimming pared 0 bases from V and 6 bases from J, leaving 12 bases between. Germline V gene sequence: CDR1 LNHNV, CDR2 YYDKDF (reference sequence). The CDR3 length is 15 residues. A note on this clone: Its target is unknown.

Some clones are missing from TCRdb's copy, which holds only in-frame ones; the method was immunoSEQ multiplex PCR. The sample comprises about 160,000 clones, about 96% of which are singletons, and more than 0.7% rests with the top ten. Sequencing used PBMCs. The chain recombines TRBV15 with TRBJ1-5; D not certain. This receptor was obtained from a woman aged 18-35 years in good health and CMV-seronegative. CDR3 in DNA: TGTGCCACCAGCAGAGAAACGTCAGGCTCTCAGCCCCAGCATTTT. Translated, it gives CATSRETSGSQPQHF.